This T cell receptor beta chain was found in a study of CD8 T cells in ankylosing spondylitis. Study-wide points: Clones tied to disease were said to be significantly enriched in matched ankylosing spondylitis synovial fluid. In the blood and synovial fluid of reactive arthritis, some motif variants had been previously reported.

The V gene end was trimmed by 6 bases and the J gene end by 5 bases; junction bases not matched to a gene: 4. Looked up from germline, CDR1 is SNHLY and CDR2 is FYNNEI. This CDR3 has 12 residues. Molecular-barcoded quantitative 5'-RACE produced these TCR beta libraries. MiXCR, run by TCRdb on the 5' RACE reads, gives a single entry per CDR3 protein. This table holds some 150,000 distinct CDR3 sequences, around 43% found once. Worth noting for this clonotype: The antigen remains unidentified.

The clonotype comes from a male donor with ankylosing spondylitis. The sequencing input was synovial fluid, either unsorted or a sorted T cell fraction (not recorded which). The V and J genes are TRBV2 and TRBJ2-7, with 7 bases aligning to TRBD2. CDR3 in DNA: TGTGCCAGCAGGACTAGCTTCGACGAGCAGTACTTC. Translation: CASRTSFDEQYF.